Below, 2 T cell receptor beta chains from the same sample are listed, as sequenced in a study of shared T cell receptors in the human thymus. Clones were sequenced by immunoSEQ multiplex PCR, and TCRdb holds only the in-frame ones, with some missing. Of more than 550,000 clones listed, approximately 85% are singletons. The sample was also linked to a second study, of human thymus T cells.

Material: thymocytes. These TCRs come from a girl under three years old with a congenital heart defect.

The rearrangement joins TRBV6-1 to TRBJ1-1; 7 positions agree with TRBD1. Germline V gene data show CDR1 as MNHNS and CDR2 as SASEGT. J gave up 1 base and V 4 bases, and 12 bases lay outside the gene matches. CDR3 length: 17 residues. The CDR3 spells CASSVRYRGMKNTEAFF. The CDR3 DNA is TGTGCCAGCAGTGTTCGTTACAGGGGAATGAAGAACACTGAAGCTTTCTTT.

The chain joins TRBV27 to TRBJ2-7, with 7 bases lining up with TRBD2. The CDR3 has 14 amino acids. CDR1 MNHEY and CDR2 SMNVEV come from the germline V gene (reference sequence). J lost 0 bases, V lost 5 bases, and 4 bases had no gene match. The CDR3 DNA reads TGTGCCAGCAGTAAGAGGGACTACTCCTACGAGCAGTACTTC. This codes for CASSKRDYSYEQYF.